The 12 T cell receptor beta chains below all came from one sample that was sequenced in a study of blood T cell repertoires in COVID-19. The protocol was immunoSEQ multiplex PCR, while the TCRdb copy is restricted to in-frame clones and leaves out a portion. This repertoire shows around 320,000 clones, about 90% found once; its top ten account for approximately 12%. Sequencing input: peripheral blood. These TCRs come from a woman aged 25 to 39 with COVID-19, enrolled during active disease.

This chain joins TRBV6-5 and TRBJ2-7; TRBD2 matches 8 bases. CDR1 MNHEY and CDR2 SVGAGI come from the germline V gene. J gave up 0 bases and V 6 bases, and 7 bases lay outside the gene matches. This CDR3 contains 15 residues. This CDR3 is CASREDSGGSYEQYF. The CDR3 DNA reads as TGTGCCAGCAGGGAGGACAGCGGGGGCTCCTACGAGCAGTACTTC.

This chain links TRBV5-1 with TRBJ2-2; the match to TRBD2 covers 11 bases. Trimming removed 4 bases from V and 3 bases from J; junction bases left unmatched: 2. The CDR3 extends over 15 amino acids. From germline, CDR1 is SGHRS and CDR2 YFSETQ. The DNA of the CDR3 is TGCGCCAGCAGCGGGACTAGCGGTTACACCGGGGAGCTGTTTTTT. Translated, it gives CASSGTSGYTGELFF.

The CDR3 here is CASSLFAERRLNTGELFF. The CDR3 nucleotides are TGCGCCAGCAGCTTGTTTGCCGAACGCAGGCTGAACACCGGGGAGCTGTTTTTT. The rearrangement links TRBV5-1 to TRBJ2-2, with D unclear. Germline-derived CDR1 and CDR2 are SGHRS and YFSETQ. Trimming removed 1 base at V and 1 base at J, with 17 bases between. This CDR3 region has 18 residues. Full variable domain (rest looked up from reference TRBV5-1 and TRBJ2-2): KAGVTQTPRYLIKTRGQQVTLSCSPISGHRSVSWYQQTPGQGLQFLFEYFSETQRNKGNFPGRFSGRQFSNSRSEMNVSTLELGDSALYLCASSLFAERRLNTGELFFGEGSRLTVL.

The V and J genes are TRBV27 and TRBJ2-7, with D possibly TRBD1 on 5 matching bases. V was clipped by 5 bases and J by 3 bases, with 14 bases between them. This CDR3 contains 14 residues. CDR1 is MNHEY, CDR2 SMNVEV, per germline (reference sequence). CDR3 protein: CASSHPGIGYEQYF. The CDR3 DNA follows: TGTGCCAGCAGTCACCCAGGGATTGGCTACGAGCAGTACTTC.

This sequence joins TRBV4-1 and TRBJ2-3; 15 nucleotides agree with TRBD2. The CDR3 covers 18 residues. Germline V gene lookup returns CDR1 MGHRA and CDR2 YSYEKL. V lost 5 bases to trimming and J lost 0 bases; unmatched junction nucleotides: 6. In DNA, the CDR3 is TGCGCCAGCAGCTGGGGACTAGCGGGGGGCTCTAGCACAGATACGCAGTATTTT. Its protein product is CASSWGLAGGSSTDTQYF.

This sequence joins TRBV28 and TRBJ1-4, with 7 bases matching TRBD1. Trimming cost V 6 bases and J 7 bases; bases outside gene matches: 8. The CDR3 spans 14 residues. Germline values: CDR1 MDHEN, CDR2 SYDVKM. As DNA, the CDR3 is TGTGCCAGCAGGAAAGACAGGGTGGGTGAAAAACTGTTTTTT. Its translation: CASRKDRVGEKLFF. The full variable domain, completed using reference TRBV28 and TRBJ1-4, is DVKVTQSSRYLVKRTGEKVFLECVQDMDHENMFWYRQDPGLGLRLIYFSYDVKMKEKGDIPEGYSVSREKKERFSLILESASTNQTSMYLCASRKDRVGEKLFFGSGTQLSVL.

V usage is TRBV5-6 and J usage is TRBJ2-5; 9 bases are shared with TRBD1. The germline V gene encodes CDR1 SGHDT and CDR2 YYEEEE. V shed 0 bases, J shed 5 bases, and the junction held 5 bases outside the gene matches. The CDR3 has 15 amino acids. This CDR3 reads CASSLAQGAGETQYF. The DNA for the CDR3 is TGTGCCAGCAGCTTGGCACAGGGGGCTGGTGAGACCCAGTACTTC. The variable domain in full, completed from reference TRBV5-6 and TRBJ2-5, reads DAGVTQSPTHLIKTRGQQVTLRCSPKSGHDTVSWYQQALGQGPQFIFQYYEEEERQRGNFPDRFSGHQFPNYSSELNVNALLLGDSALYLCASSLAQGAGETQYFGPGTRLLVL.

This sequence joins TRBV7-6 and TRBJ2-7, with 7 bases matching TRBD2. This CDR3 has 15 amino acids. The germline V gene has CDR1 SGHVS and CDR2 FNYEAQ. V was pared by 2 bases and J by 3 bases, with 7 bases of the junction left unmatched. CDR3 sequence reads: CASSLLSSGIYEQYF. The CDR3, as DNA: TGTGCCAGCAGCTTATTATCAAGCGGGATCTACGAGCAGTACTTC.

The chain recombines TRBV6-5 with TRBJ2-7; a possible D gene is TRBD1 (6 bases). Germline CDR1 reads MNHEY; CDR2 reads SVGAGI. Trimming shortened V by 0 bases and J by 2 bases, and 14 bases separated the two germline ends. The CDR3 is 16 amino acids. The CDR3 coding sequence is TGTGCCAGCAGTTACTCGATGACAGGTCTAGCCTACGAGCAGTACTTC. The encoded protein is CASSYSMTGLAYEQYF.

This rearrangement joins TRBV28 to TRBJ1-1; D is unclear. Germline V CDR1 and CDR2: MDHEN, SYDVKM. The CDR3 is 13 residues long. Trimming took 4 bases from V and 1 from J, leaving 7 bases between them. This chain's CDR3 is CASSSSRNTEAFF. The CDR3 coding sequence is TGTGCCAGCAGTTCTAGTAGGAACACTGAAGCTTTCTTT.

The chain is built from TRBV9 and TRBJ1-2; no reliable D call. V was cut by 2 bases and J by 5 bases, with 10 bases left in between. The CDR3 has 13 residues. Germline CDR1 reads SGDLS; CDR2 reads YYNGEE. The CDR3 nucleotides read TGTGCCAGCAGCGTCGGACTGCTATATGGCTACACCTTC. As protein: CASSVGLLYGYTF.

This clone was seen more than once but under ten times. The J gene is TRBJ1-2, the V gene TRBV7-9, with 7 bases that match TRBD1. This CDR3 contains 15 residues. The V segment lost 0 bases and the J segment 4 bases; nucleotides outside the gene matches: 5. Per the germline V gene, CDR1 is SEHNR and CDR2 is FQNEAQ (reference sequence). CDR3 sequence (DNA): TGTGCCAGCAGCTTAGCTACAGGGGCGGGCTATGGCTACACCTTC. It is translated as CASSLATGAGYGYTF.